The sequence of this T cell receptor beta chain was determined in a study of T cell responses to AZD1222 COVID-19 vaccine. Study-level points and caveats: Increased Spike-specific TCR breadth and depth were observed after two AZD1222 doses. Every sample of the repertoires postdated the peak T cell response. Donors were largely white British and mainly female; clonal diversity was possibly underestimated.

Note on this clone: Its target is not known.

Second-dose intervals near 4 or 12 weeks were combined. The CDR3 is made up of 14 amino acids. V was trimmed by 0 bases and J by 4 bases, leaving 6 bases between them. Germline V gene data show CDR1 as SGHTA and CDR2 as FQGNSA. TCRdb's table, derived via immunoSEQ multiplex PCR, lists solely in-frame clones and lacks some. The sample records tens of thousands of clones, roughly 89% being singletons. This material consisted of peripheral blood, taken 28 days after the second AZD1222 dose. This sequence originates from an adult who received the AZD1222 COVID-19 vaccine. V and J are TRBV7-2 and TRBJ2-2; D not certain. The CDR3 nucleotides are TGTGCCAGCAGCTTAGCTTCGGCCACCGGGGAGCTGTTTTTT. Amino acid sequence: CASSLASATGELFF.